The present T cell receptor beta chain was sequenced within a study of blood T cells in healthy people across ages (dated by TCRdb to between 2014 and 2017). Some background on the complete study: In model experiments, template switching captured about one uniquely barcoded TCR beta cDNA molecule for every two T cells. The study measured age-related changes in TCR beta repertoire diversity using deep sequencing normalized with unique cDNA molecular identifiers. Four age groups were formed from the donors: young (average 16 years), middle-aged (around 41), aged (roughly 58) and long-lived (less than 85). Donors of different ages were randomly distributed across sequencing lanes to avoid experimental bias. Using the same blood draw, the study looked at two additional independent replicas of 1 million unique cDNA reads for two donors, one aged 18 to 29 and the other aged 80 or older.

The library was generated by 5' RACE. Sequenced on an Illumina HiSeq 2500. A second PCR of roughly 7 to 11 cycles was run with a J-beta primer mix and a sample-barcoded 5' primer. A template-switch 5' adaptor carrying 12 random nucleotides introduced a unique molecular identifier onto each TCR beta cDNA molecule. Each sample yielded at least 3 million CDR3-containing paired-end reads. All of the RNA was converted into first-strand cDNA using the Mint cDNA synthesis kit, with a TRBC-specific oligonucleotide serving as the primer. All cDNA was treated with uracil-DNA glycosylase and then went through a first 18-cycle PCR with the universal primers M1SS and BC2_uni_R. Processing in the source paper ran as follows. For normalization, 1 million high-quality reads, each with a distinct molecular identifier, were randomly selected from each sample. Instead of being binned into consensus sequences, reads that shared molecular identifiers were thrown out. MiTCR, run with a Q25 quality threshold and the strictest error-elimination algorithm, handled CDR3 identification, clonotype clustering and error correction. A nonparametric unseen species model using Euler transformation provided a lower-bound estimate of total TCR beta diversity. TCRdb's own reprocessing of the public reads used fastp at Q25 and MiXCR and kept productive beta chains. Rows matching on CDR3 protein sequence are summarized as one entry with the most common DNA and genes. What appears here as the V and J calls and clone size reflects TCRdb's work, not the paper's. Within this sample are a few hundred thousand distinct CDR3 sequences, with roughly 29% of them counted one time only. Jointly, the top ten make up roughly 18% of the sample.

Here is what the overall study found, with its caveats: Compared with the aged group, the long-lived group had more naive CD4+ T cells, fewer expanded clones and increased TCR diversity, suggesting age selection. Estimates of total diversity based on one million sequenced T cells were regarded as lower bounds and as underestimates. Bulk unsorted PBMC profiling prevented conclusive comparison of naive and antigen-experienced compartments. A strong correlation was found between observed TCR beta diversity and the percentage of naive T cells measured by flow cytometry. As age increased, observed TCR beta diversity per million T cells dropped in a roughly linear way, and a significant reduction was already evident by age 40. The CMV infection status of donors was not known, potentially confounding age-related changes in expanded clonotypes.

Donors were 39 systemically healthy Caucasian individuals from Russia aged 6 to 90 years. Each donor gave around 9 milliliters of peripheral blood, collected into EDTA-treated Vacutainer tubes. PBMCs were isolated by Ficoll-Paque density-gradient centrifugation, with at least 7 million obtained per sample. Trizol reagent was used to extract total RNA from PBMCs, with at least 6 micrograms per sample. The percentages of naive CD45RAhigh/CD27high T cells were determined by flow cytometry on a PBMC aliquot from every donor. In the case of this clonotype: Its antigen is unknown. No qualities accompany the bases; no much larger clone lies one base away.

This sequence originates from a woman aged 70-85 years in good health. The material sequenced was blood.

CDR3 reads: CASSPVTGSRSGNTIYF. The DNA sequence is TGTGCCAGCAGCCCCGTAACAGGGAGTCGGTCTGGAAACACCATATATTTT. The receptor chain draws on TRBV7-2 and TRBJ1-3; perhaps TRBD1 is the D gene, with 6 bases matching. The CDR3 starts with the cysteine, ends with the phenylalanine, and has 17 residues. The only DNA kept is the CDR3, 51 bases in frame from the first base. The trim is 5 bases for V and 1 base for J, with a gap of 18 bases between the germline ends. Sequences SGHTA (CDR1) and FQGNSA (CDR2) are obtained from the germline V gene.